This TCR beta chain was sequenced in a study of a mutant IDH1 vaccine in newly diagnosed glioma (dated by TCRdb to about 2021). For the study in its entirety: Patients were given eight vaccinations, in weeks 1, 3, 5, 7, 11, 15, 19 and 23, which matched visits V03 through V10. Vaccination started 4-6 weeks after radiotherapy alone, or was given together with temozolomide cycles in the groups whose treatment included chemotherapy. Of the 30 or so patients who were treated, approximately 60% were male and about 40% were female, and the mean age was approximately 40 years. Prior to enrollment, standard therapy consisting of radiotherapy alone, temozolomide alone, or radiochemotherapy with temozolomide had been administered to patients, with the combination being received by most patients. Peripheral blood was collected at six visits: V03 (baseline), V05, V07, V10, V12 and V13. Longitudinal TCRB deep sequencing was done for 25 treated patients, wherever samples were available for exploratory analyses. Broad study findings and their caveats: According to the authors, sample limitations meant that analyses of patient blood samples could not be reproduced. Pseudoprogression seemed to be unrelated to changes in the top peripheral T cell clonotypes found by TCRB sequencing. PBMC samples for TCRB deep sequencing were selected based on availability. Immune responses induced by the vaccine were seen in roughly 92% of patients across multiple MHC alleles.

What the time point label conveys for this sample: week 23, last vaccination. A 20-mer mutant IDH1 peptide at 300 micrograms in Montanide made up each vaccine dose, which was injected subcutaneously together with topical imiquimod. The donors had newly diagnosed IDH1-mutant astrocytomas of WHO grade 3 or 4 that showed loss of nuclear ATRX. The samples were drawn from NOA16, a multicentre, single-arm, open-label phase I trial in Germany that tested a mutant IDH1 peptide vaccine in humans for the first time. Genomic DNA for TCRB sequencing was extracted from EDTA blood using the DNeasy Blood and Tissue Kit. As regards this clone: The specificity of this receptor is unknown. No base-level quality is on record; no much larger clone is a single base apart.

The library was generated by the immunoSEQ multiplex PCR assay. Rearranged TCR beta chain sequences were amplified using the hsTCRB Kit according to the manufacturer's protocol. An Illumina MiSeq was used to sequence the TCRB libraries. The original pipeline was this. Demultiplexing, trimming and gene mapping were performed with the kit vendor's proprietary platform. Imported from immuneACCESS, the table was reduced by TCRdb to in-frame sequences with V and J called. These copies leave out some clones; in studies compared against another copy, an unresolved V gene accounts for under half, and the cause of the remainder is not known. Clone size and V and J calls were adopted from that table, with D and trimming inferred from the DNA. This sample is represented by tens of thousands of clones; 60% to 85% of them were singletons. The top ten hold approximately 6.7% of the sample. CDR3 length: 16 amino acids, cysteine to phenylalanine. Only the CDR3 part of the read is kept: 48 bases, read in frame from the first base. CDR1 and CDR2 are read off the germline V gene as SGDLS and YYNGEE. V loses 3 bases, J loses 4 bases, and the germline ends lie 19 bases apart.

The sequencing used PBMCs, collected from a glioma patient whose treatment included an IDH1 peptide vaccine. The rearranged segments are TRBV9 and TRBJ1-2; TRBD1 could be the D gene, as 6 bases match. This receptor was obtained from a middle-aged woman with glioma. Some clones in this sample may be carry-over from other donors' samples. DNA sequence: TGTGCCAGCAGCGGAAATCCAGGGGTACAGGGCTATGGCTACACCTTC. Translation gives CASSGNPGVQGYGYTF. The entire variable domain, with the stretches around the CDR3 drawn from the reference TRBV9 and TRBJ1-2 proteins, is DSGVTQTPKHLITATGQRVTLRCSPRSGDLSVYWYQQSLDQGLQFLIQYYNGEERAKGNILERFSAQQFPDLHSELNLSSLELGDSALYFCASSGNPGVQGYGYTFGSGTRLTVV.